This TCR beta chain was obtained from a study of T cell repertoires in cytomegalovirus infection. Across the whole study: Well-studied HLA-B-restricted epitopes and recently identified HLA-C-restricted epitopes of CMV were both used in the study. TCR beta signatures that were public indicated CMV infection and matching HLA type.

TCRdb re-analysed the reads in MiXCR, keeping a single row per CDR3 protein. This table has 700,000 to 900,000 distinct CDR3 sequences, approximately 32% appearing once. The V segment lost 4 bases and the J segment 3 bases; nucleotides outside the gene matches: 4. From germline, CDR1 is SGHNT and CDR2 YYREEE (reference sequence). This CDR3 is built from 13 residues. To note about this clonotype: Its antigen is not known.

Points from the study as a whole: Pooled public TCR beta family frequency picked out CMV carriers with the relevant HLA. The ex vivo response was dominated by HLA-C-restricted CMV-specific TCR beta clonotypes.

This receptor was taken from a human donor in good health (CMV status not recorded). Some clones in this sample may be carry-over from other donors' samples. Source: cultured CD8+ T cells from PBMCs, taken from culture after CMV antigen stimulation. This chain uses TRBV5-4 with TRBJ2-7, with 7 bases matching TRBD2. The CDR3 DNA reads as TGTGCCAGCAGCCCATCTAGCGGCTACGAGCAGTACTTC. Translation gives CASSPSSGYEQYF.